The present T cell receptor (beta chain) was sequenced within a study of blood T cell repertoires in COVID-19. Study as a whole: Donors in the United States, Italy and Spain gave samples during acute or convalescent COVID-19. T cells, B-cell-depleted T cells, or PBMCs provided the cDNA or gDNA that served as material.

This CDR3 contains 14 residues. Germline values: CDR1 MNHEY, CDR2 SVGAGI. J gave up 3 bases and V 5 bases, and 3 bases lay outside the gene matches. As originally analysed: By means of reference gene primer amplification, nucleated cell counts were estimated. The method was immunoSEQ multiplex PCR; TCRdb's version includes in-frame clones alone and lacks a portion of them. The D gene and trimming were derived from the DNA, and the V and J assignments and clone size from that table. The data show around 150,000 clones, with around 84% seen just once and around 5% held by the top ten. This clonotype was obtained from a woman aged 45-59 years with acute or convalescent COVID-19. The sequencing input was peripheral blood. The V gene is TRBV6-5, the J gene TRBJ2-7, with 11 bases identical to TRBD1. CDR3 bases: TGTGCCAGCAGTATCGGGACAGGGGGCTACGAGCAGTACTTC. Translation gives CASSIGTGGYEQYF.